These 20 T cell receptor beta chains were all obtained from the same sample, sequenced in a study of shared T cell receptors in the human thymus. Measured with immunoSEQ multiplex PCR; TCRdb has only the in-frame clones, and not every one. In the table there are 700,000 or so clones, 80% to 90% of which are singletons. The data were also submitted as part of a second study, on human thymus T cells.

The sequenced sample consisted of thymocytes. The receptors shown here come from a girl under three years old with a congenital heart defect.

The chain couples TRBV30 to TRBJ2-7; 10 bases are shared with TRBD2. Germline V gives CDR1 GTSNPN, CDR2 SVGIG (reference sequence). The length of the CDR3 is 14 residues. The V gene end was trimmed by 2 bases and the J gene end by 3 bases; junction bases not matched to a gene: 4. The CDR3 DNA follows: TGTGCCTGGAGTTATAGCGGGGGGCACTACGAGCAGTACTTC. Its protein product is CAWSYSGGHYEQYF.

The V gene is TRBV9, the J gene TRBJ2-2; D may be TRBD1 (5 bases). This CDR3 has 15 residues. Trimming left V 4 bases short and J 5 bases short, with 15 bases between. The V gene's germline CDR1 is SGDLS and CDR2 YYNGEE. The CDR3, as DNA: TGTGCCAGCAGCACCAGTAGCCGACAGACCGGGGAGCTGTTTTTT. This codes for CASSTSSRQTGELFF.

The chain combines TRBV15 with TRBJ1-2; no reliable D call. Germline V gene data show CDR1 as LNHNV and CDR2 as YYDKDF (reference sequence). V lost 0 bases and J lost 5, with 16 bases in between. CDR3 length: 16 residues. CDR3 in amino acids: CATSRDSRISSYGYTF. In DNA, the CDR3 is TGTGCCACCAGCAGAGATTCCAGGATCAGCTCGTATGGCTACACCTTC.

A few counts support this clone. The genes are TRBV6-4 and TRBJ2-1, with D tentatively TRBD2 (6 bases). CDR1 is MRHNA, CDR2 SNTAGT, per germline. V lost 5 bases and J lost 0, with 14 bases in between. The CDR3 covers 16 residues. This chain's CDR3 is CASSSSAGTSYNEQFF. DNA of the CDR3: TGTGCCAGCAGTTCCTCTGCGGGGACCTCCTACAATGAGCAGTTCTTC.

The CDR3 DNA is TGTGCCAGCAGACAACAGGGTCCTAATTCACCCCTCCACTTT. This gives the protein CASRQQGPNSPLHF. This chain connects TRBV7-3 to TRBJ1-6; weak D call: TRBD1 (6 bases). Trimming stripped 6 bases from V and 6 bases from J, with 12 bases between. The CDR3 covers 14 residues. Per the germline V gene, CDR1 is SGHTA and CDR2 is FQGTGA.

This clone came up a few times. The chain carries TRBV4-3 and TRBJ1-1; D possibly corresponds to TRBD1 (6 bases). Germline V gene lookup returns CDR1 LGHNA and CDR2 YSLEER. CDR3 size: 17 residues. V gave up 0 bases and J gave up 2 bases, with 16 bases separating them. In DNA form, the CDR3 reads TGCGCCAGCAGCCAAGATTGGGAGAGGGGGGGTAACACTGAAGCTTTCTTT. Amino acids: CASSQDWERGGNTEAFF.

This clone was detected only a few times. The gene calls are TRBV10-1 and TRBJ2-2; D not resolved. Germline-derived CDR1 and CDR2 are WNHNN and SYGVQD (reference sequence). The CDR3 contains 14 residues. V was pared by 8 bases and J by 3 bases, with 13 bases between. Here the CDR3 DNA reads TGCGCCAGCCGTCAGATGCCCTACACCGGGGAGCTGTTTTTT. Encoded protein: CASRQMPYTGELFF.

The chain links TRBV19 to TRBJ2-7, with 9 nucleotides matching TRBD1. The V gene's germline CDR1 is LNHDA and CDR2 SQIVND (reference sequence). Unmatched junction bases numbered 7, after V lost 5 bases and J lost 2 bases. CDR3 length: 15 residues. The DNA of the CDR3 is TGTGCCAGTAGTCCCTCCGGGACAGGGACCTACGAGCAGTACTTC. Its protein is CASSPSGTGTYEQYF.

V is TRBV7-2 and J is TRBJ2-7; D might be TRBD1 (6 bases). Germline V CDR1 and CDR2: SGHTA, FQGNSA. Trimming left V 4 bases short and J 2 bases short, with 12 bases between. This CDR3 has 14 residues. CDR3 loop: CASSSQGKAYEQYF. The CDR3 DNA is TGTGCCAGCAGCTCCCAGGGGAAGGCCTACGAGCAGTACTTC.

V usage is TRBV28 and J usage is TRBJ1-2, with D possibly TRBD1 on 6 matching bases. V gave up 4 bases and J gave up 6 bases, with 6 bases separating them. Germline CDR1 and CDR2: MDHEN and SYDVKM. The CDR3 loop spans 11 amino acids. CDR3 region: CASSSGDGYTF. CDR3 coding DNA: TGTGCCAGCAGTTCAGGGGATGGCTACACCTTC.

This clone was recorded only once. The CDR3 bases are TGTGCCAGCAGTCAGACAGGGGGCGGAGGGGGCTACACCTTC. Amino acid sequence: CASSQTGGGGGYTF. The chain recombines TRBV6-5 with TRBJ1-2, with 10 bases that match TRBD1. The CDR3 consists of 14 residues. The germline CDR1 and CDR2 sequences are MNHEY and SVGAGI. Trimming cost V 5 bases and J 8 bases; bases outside gene matches: 8.

V gene TRBV5-6 combines with J gene TRBJ1-4; D may be TRBD1 (5 bases). This CDR3 has 15 residues. Between the trimmed V and J ends, which lost 4 bases and 3 bases, there was a span of 13 bases. CDR1 and CDR2 (germline): SGHDT, YYEEEE. CDR3 in DNA: TGTGCCAGCAGCGCTACCGGGGGACCTAATGAAAAACTGTTTTTT. Encoded protein: CASSATGGPNEKLFF. The full variable domain, completed using reference TRBV5-6 and TRBJ1-4, is DAGVTQSPTHLIKTRGQQVTLRCSPKSGHDTVSWYQQALGQGPQFIFQYYEEEERQRGNFPDRFSGHQFPNYSSELNVNALLLGDSALYLCASSATGGPNEKLFFGSGTQLSVL.

As to this clone: At one of its ends the junction is not consistent with the germline gene, which may arise from a read error. The CDR3 here is CAWSELAGPRF. The CDR3 bases are TGTGCCTGGAGTGAACTAGCGGGCCCGCGCTTC. V gene TRBV30 combines with J gene TRBJ2-7; 9 positions match TRBD2. Germline V gene sequence: CDR1 GTSNPN, CDR2 SVGIG (reference sequence). The CDR3 length is 11 residues.

The genes are TRBV4-1 and TRBJ2-5; the match to TRBD2 covers 13 bases. This CDR3 comprises 18 residues. The V gene's germline CDR1 is MGHRA and CDR2 YSYEKL. After removal of 5 bases from V and 0 bases from J, the junction contained 9 bases not matched to a gene. This chain's CDR3 is CASSKRLAGGRYQETQYF. Written as DNA, the CDR3 is TGCGCCAGCAGCAAGCGACTAGCGGGGGGAAGGTACCAAGAGACCCAGTACTTC.

This chain uses TRBV6-4 with TRBJ1-2; D possibly corresponds to TRBD1 (6 bases). The V gene lost 6 bases and the J gene lost 2 bases, with 10 bases spanning the gap. Per the germline V gene, CDR1 is MRHNA and CDR2 is SNTAGT. The CDR3 is made up of 13 amino acids. CDR3 protein: CASSRGQNYGYTF. CDR3 sequence (DNA): TGTGCCAGCAGCCGAGGACAGAACTATGGCTACACCTTC.

The chain carries TRBV19 and TRBJ1-2; D is ambiguous. Looked up from germline, CDR1 is LNHDA and CDR2 is SQIVND (reference sequence). CDR3 length: 17 amino acids. V was pared by 3 bases and J by 0 bases, with 17 bases between. DNA for the CDR3: TGTGCCAGTAGTATTATTAAGAACCTACCTGCTAACTATGGCTACACCTTC. Translation gives CASSIIKNLPANYGYTF.

The chain carries TRBV7-2 and TRBJ2-5, with a weak D call TRBD2 (6 bases). Germline-derived CDR1 and CDR2 are SGHTA and FQGNSA. CDR3 length: 14 amino acids. Trimming stripped 5 bases from V and 7 bases from J, with 17 bases between. CDR3 residues: CASSETSSAGTQYF. The CDR3 DNA sequence: TGTGCCAGCAGCGAAACTTCTAGCGCCGGGACCCAGTACTTC.

V and J are TRBV6-5 and TRBJ1-1; 9 bases match TRBD1. CDR3 size: 14 residues. The germline CDR1 and CDR2 sequences are MNHEY and SVGAGI. J lost 10 bases, V lost 9 bases, and 15 bases had no gene match. The CDR3 loop is CASAQGTGTNLAFF. CDR3 bases: TGTGCCAGTGCTCAGGGGACAGGGACAAATTTAGCTTTCTTT.

J is TRBJ2-4 and V is TRBV28; D is possibly TRBD1 (5 bases). With 2 bases removed from V and 6 bases from J, the gap between germline ends came to 14 bases. The CDR3 loop spans 15 amino acids. Germline CDR1 and CDR2: MDHEN and SYDVKM. The chain's CDR3 is CASSLARVVPNIQYF. The CDR3, as DNA: TGTGCCAGCAGTTTAGCCAGGGTGGTTCCAAACATTCAGTACTTC.

V usage is TRBV1 and J usage is TRBJ1-2; the table's D call of TRBD1 was not tested on the DNA. TRBV1 is a listed pseudogene. The CDR3 length is 18 residues. The CDR3 reads CTSSQDHDNRKALYGYTF. For the CDR3, the DNA is TGCACCAGCAGCCAAGATCATGACAACCGGAAAGCCCTGTATGGCTACACCTTC.